These T cell receptor beta chains were read from a single sample in a study of regulatory T cells in long-lasting Graves disease. TCRdb analysed the multiplex PCR reads with MiXCR anew, one entry per CDR3 protein. The table shows roughly 400,000 distinct CDR3 sequences, with over 14% occurring only once. The same sample was also used in a study of T cells in Graves' hyperthyroidism and ophthalmopathy.

The specimen comprised peripheral blood mononuclear cells (PBMCs), sampled at new diagnosis, from a patient treated with antithyroid drugs. The source of these receptors is a woman in her thirties or forties with Graves disease. Each CDR3 is given with its conserved first and last residue. D genes are given only for firm matches. Some rows mark clone size as missing; the rest say once, few, many or name a class of expanded clone.

15 | few | . | TRBJ2-3 | TRBV4-1 | CASSHLQTGSDTQYF | TGCGCCAGCAGCCATCTACAAACAGGGTCAGATACGCAGTATTTT
15 | few | . | TRBJ1-5 | TRBV28 | CASSPASGSNQPQHF | TGTGCCAGCAGTCCCGCTAGCGGAAGCAATCAGCCCCAGCATTTT
15 | many | TRBD1 | TRBJ2-1 | TRBV5-4 | CASSPRDRVYNEQFF | TGTGCCAGCAGCCCCCGGGACAGGGTGTACAATGAGCAGTTCTTC
13 | many | . | TRBJ2-7 | TRBV11-2 | CASNHGTIYEQYF | TGTGCCAGCAACCACGGCACAATCTACGAGCAGTACTTC
17 | few | TRBD2 | TRBJ2-1 | TRBV7-9 | CASSGSGRGPTYNEQFF | TGTGCCAGCAGCGGTAGCGGGAGGGGGCCCACCTACAATGAGCAGTTCTTC
15 | many | . | TRBJ2-1 | TRBV5-1 | CASSPGGGSRDEQFF | TGCGCCAGCAGCCCCGGGGGCGGGAGTAGGGATGAGCAGTTCTTC
15 | many | TRBD2 | TRBJ2-3 | TRBV12-3/TRBV12-4 | CASSPYSGSYDTQYF | TGTGCCAGCAGTCCTTATAGCGGGAGTTATGATACGCAGTATTTT
14 | many | TRBD2 | TRBJ2-7 | TRBV10-3 | CAISERAGADEQYF | TGTGCCATCAGTGAAAGAGCGGGAGCTGACGAGCAGTACTTC
15 | . | . | TRBJ1-6 | TRBV12-3/TRBV12-4 | CASSPGGSYNSPLHF | TGTGCCAGCAGTCCCGGCGGCTCCTATAATTCACCCCTCCACTTT
16 | . | . | TRBJ2-2 | TRBV2 | CASSEGAGSNTGELFF | TGTGCCAGCAGTGAGGGGGCAGGGTCGAACACCGGGGAGCTGTTTTTT
14 | many | TRBD1 | TRBJ2-7 | TRBV11-3 | CASTPRRDSYEQYF | TGTGCCAGCACCCCAAGACGGGACAGCTACGAGCAGTACTTC
14 | many | TRBD2 | TRBJ2-3 | TRBV6-2/TRBV6-3 | CASRLAGLTDTQYF | TGTGCCAGCAGACTAGCGGGTCTCACAGATACGCAGTATTTT
14 | . | . | TRBJ2-3 | TRBV11-2 | CASSFLSRTDTQYF | TGTGCCAGCAGCTTTCTCAGCCGCACAGATACGCAGTATTTT
12 | many | . | TRBJ2-1 | TRBV16 | CASSRSRTEQFF | TGTGCCAGCAGCCGAAGTCGGACGGAGCAGTTCTTC
14 | many | . | TRBJ2-1 | TRBV20-1 | CSATHGGGIDEQFF | TGCAGTGCTACCCACGGGGGTGGGATTGATGAGCAGTTCTTC
14 | many | . | TRBJ2-3 | TRBV28 | CASSLWGITDTQYF | TGTGCCAGCAGTTTATGGGGGATCACAGATACGCAGTATTTT
15 | few | . | TRBJ2-1 | TRBV28 | CASSLGNIPYNEQFF | TGTGCCAGCAGCTTAGGAAACATACCCTACAATGAGCAGTTCTTC
17 | many | . | TRBJ2-5 | TRBV7-8 | CASSLGVTGGPWETQYF | TGTGCCAGCAGCTTAGGAGTAACGGGGGGCCCTTGGGAGACCCAGTACTTC
15 | . | . | TRBJ1-5 | TRBV6-2/TRBV6-3 | CASTYSGGVNQPQHF | TGTGCCAGCACCTACTCGGGGGGGGTCAATCAGCCCCAGCATTTT
12 | many | . | TRBJ1-5 | TRBV6-1 | CASSKGTQPQHF | TGTGCCAGCAGTAAGGGTACTCAGCCCCAGCATTTT
17 | . | TRBD2 | TRBJ2-1 | TRBV9 | CASSVAETGLANNEQFF | TGTGCCAGCAGCGTAGCAGAAACGGGACTAGCGAACAATGAGCAGTTCTTC
16 | few | TRBD1 | TRBJ1-5 | TRBV3-1 | CASSQGTGNSNQPQHF | TGTGCCAGCAGCCAAGGGACAGGGAACAGCAATCAGCCCCAGCATTTT
15 | many | TRBD1 | TRBJ1-2 | TRBV11-3 | CASSLPGQGIYGYTF | TGTGCCAGCAGCTTACCGGGACAGGGAATTTATGGCTACACCTTC
15 | many | TRBD2 | TRBJ2-1 | TRBV5-1 | CASSGLAGGHNEQFF | TGCGCCAGCAGCGGACTAGCGGGAGGGCATAATGAGCAGTTCTTC
14 | many | TRBD2 | TRBJ2-7 | TRBV27 | CASRAGGTLSEQYF | TGTGCCAGCAGAGCGGGAGGGACCCTAAGCGAGCAGTACTTC
11 | many | . | TRBJ2-7 | TRBV6-1 | CASRAFDEQYF | TGTGCCAGCAGGGCATTCGACGAGCAGTACTTC
16 | . | . | TRBJ1-1 | TRBV28 | CASSPLPGQLNTEAFF | TGTGCCAGCAGTCCCCTCCCTGGACAGTTGAACACTGAAGCTTTCTTT
15 | many | . | TRBJ2-1 | TRBV27 | CASSFDRKTYNEQFF | TGTGCCAGCAGTTTCGACAGGAAAACCTACAATGAGCAGTTCTTC
13 | few | . | TRBJ2-2 | TRBV9 | CASSVVATGELFF | TGTGCCAGCAGCGTAGTAGCCACCGGGGAGCTGTTTTTT
13 | many | . | TRBJ2-5 | TRBV12-3/TRBV12-4 | CASSIGFYETQYF | TGTGCCAGCAGTATAGGGTTTTACGAGACCCAGTACTTC
16 | many | . | TRBJ2-5 | TRBV9 | CASSVGSGGTQETQYF | TGTGCCAGCAGCGTAGGGTCCGGAGGGACCCAAGAGACCCAGTACTTC
16 | . | TRBD2 | TRBJ2-1 | TRBV7-9 | CASSLAVGLAGGEQFF | TGTGCCAGCAGCTTAGCGGTGGGACTAGCGGGAGGTGAGCAGTTCTTC
13 | once | . | TRBJ1-1 | TRBV5-1 | CASSFASNTEAFF | TGCGCCAGCAGCTTTGCCTCCAACACTGAAGCTTTCTTT
12 | few | . | TRBJ1-2 | TRBV6-2/TRBV6-3 | CASSYSGRYHTF | TGTGCCAGCAGTTACTCGGGGCGATACCACACCTTC
15 | many | . | TRBJ2-5 | TRBV2 | CASSASGWGSETQYF | TGTGCCAGCAGTGCAAGCGGGTGGGGGTCGGAGACCCAGTACTTC
13 | many | . | TRBJ2-1 | TRBV12-3/TRBV12-4 | CASSLNWGNEQFF | TGTGCCAGCAGTTTAAACTGGGGCAATGAGCAGTTCTTC
15 | many | . | TRBJ1-2 | TRBV12-3/TRBV12-4 | CASSYTGLANYGYTF | TGTGCCAGCAGTTACACAGGGTTAGCTAACTATGGCTACACCTTC
15 | few | . | TRBJ2-7 | TRBV20-1 | CSARARGAPSYEQYF | TGCAGTGCTAGAGCCAGGGGAGCCCCCTCCTACGAGCAGTACTTC
16 | many | . | TRBJ1-6 | TRBV20-1 | CSARDLRTSNNSPLHF | TGCAGTGCTAGAGATCTTAGGACAAGTAATAATTCACCCCTCCACTTT
13 | few | . | TRBJ2-7 | TRBV7-9 | CASSQGGAYEQYF | TGTGCCAGCAGCCAGGGGGGGGCCTACGAGCAGTACTTC
14 | many | . | TRBJ2-7 | TRBV13 | CASSDRTRDYEQYF | TGTGCCAGCAGCGACAGGACCAGGGACTACGAGCAGTACTTC
14 | few | TRBD2 | TRBJ2-1 | TRBV20-1 | CSGGLAGAYNEQFF | TGCAGCGGGGGGCTAGCGGGAGCCTACAATGAGCAGTTCTTC
16 | many | TRBD2 | TRBJ2-5 | TRBV12-3/TRBV12-4 | CASRGTSGRSQETQYF | TGTGCCAGCAGGGGGACTAGCGGGAGAAGCCAAGAGACCCAGTACTTC
15 | many | TRBD2 | TRBJ2-7 | TRBV2 | CASSGRGGGTYEQYF | TGTGCCAGCAGTGGACGCGGGGGTGGGACCTACGAGCAGTACTTC
14 | many | . | TRBJ1-4 | TRBV12-3/TRBV12-4 | CASSLARGGEKLFF | TGTGCCAGCAGTTTAGCCAGGGGAGGCGAAAAACTGTTTTTT
17 | . | TRBD1 | TRBJ1-5 | TRBV28 | CASSSPGQGAIERPQHF | TGTGCCAGCAGTTCTCCGGGACAGGGTGCAATTGAGAGGCCCCAGCATTTT
14 | few | . | TRBJ1-2 | TRBV10-3 | CAISEFEGAYGYTF | TGTGCCATCAGTGAGTTTGAAGGGGCCTATGGCTACACCTTC
17 | many | TRBD2 | TRBJ2-1 | TRBV29-1 | CSVEGLAGARWYNEQFF | TGCAGCGTCGAAGGACTAGCGGGAGCCCGGTGGTACAATGAGCAGTTCTTC
14 | many | TRBD2 | TRBJ2-7 | TRBV10-3 | CATRLAEDSYEQYF | TGTGCCACCCGACTAGCGGAAGACTCCTACGAGCAGTACTTC
16 | few | . | TRBJ2-6 | TRBV18 | CASSPRGAAGANVLTF | TGTGCCAGCTCACCACGGGGGGCGGCTGGGGCCAACGTCCTGACTTTC
12 | many | . | TRBJ2-1 | TRBV28 | CASRESSDEQFF | TGTGCCAGCAGGGAAAGTTCGGACGAGCAGTTCTTC
15 | . | . | TRBJ1-5 | TRBV28 | CASSFGGGFFQPQHF | TGTGCCAGCAGTTTCGGAGGGGGGTTTTTTCAGCCCCAGCATTTT
13 | . | TRBD1 | TRBJ1-3 | TRBV28 | CASTWQGGDTIYF | TGTGCCAGCACCTGGCAGGGGGGAGACACCATATATTTT
13 | many | . | TRBJ2-7 | TRBV11-1 | CASSRGGGAEQYF | TGTGCCAGCAGCAGAGGGGGGGGCGCCGAGCAGTACTTC
15 | . | TRBD1 | TRBJ2-7 | TRBV6-1 | CASSETGTSPMGQYF | TGTGCCAGCAGTGAGACAGGGACCTCACCTATGGGGCAGTACTTC
16 | many | . | TRBJ2-2 | TRBV27 | CASSLRQGLGTGELFF | TGTGCCAGCAGTTTACGTCAGGGATTAGGGACCGGGGAGCTGTTTTTT
14 | once | TRBD2 | TRBJ2-1 | TRBV10-3 | CATQAGGPSLWQFF | TGTGCCACCCAAGCGGGAGGGCCTTCTCTTTGGCAGTTCTTC